One and the same sample provided the 8 T cell receptor beta chains below, sequenced in a study of blood T cell repertoires in COVID-19. Repertoires were generated with immunoSEQ multiplex PCR, while TCRdb's copy carries only in-frame clones and drops some. The sample yields 200,000 to 250,000 clones, about 88% seen once. Sequencing was done on a sample of peripheral blood. The receptors come from a woman aged 55-70 years with acute or convalescent COVID-19.

This rearrangement joins TRBV7-8 to TRBJ2-1; 9 bases align to TRBD2. Germline CDR1 and CDR2: SGHVS and FQNEAQ. The CDR3 totals 15 residues. Trimming cost V 6 bases and J 3 bases; bases outside gene matches: 6. The DNA of the CDR3 is TGTGCCAGCAGAACCGTAGCGGGGGTCTACAATGAGCAGTTCTTC. Translation gives CASRTVAGVYNEQFF.

This chain uses TRBV3-1 (or the pseudogene TRBV3-2) with TRBJ2-2, with D maybe TRBD1 (6 bases). Deletions cut 1 base from V and 8 bases from J, with 11 bases between. Per germline, CDR1 LGHDT and CDR2 YNNKEL (reference sequence). The CDR3 spans 14 residues. Written as DNA, the CDR3 is TGTGCCAGCAGCCAAGTCTGGGGGCTGGGGGAGCTGTTTTTT. Translation: CASSQVWGLGELFF.

Only one count was recorded for this clone. The sample holds other DNA sequences that translate to the same CDR3. The chain employs TRBV6-5 and TRBJ1-2; D uncertain. Germline values: CDR1 MNHEY, CDR2 SVGAGI. The CDR3 consists of 14 residues. Trimming left V 6 bases short and J 0 bases short, with 11 bases between. In nucleotides, the CDR3 is TGTGCCAGCAGGTCTCGCGGGGCTAACTATGGCTACACCTTC. Translating it yields CASRSRGANYGYTF.

The CDR3 spells CASSLEGQGYQPQHF. Written as DNA, the CDR3 is TGTGCCAGCAGCTTAGAGGGACAGGGCTATCAGCCCCAGCATTTT. The gene calls are TRBV7-2 and TRBJ1-5; TRBD1 agrees at 9 bases. There are 15 residues in the CDR3. Per the germline V gene, CDR1 is SGHTA and CDR2 is FQGNSA. V shed 1 base, J shed 5 bases, and the junction held 3 bases outside the gene matches.

V gene TRBV19 combines with J gene TRBJ1-2, with 7 bases matching TRBD1. With V trimmed by 3 bases and J by 4 bases, 2 bases remained unmatched. Germline V CDR1 and CDR2: LNHDA, SQIVND (reference sequence). The CDR3 totals 13 residues. The CDR3 DNA is TGTGCCAGTAGTATCCGGACAGGCTATGGCTACACCTTC. Its translation is CASSIRTGYGYTF.

The V gene is TRBV27, the J gene TRBJ1-1; D is unresolved. Germline V gives CDR1 MNHEY, CDR2 SMNVEV (reference sequence). The V end lost 8 bases, the J end lost 11 bases, and 24 bases lay between the germline ends. This CDR3 has 14 amino acids. The CDR3 sequence: CASSRGSGALEAFF. For the CDR3, the DNA is TGTGCCAGCTCCCGAGGGAGTGGTGCCCTTGAGGCTTTCTTT.

The chain links TRBV11-2 to TRBJ1-2; D not certain. V lost 2 bases, J lost 6 bases, and 7 bases lay in between. Looked up from germline, CDR1 is SGHAT and CDR2 is FQNNGV. CDR3 length equals 12 residues. CDR3 sequence: CASSLNSNGYTF. The DNA of the CDR3 is TGTGCCAGCAGCTTAAATAGCAATGGCTACACCTTC.

This chain links TRBV18 with TRBJ2-7, with D possibly TRBD1 on 5 matching bases. This CDR3 spans 12 amino acids. In germline, CDR1 is KGHSH, CDR2 LQKENI. Trimming removed 3 bases at V and 7 bases at J, with 10 bases between. Here the CDR3 DNA reads TGTGCCAGCTCACCCCAGGGTAGTGAGCAGTACTTC. It is translated as CASSPQGSEQYF.